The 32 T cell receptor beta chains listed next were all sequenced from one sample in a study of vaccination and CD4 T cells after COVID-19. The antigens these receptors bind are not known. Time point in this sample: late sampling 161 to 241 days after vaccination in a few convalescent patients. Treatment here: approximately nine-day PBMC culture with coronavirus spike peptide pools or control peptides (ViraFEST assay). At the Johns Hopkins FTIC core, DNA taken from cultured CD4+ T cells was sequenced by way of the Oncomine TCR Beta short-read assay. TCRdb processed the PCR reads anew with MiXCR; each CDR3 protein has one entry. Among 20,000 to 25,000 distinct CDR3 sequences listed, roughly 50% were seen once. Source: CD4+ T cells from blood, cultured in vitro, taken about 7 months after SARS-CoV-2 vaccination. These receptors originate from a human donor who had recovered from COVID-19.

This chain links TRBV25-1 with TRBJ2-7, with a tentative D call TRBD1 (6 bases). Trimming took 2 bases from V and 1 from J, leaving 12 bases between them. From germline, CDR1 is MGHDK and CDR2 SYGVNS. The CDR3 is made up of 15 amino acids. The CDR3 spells CASSEVGDKSYEQYF. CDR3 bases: TGTGCCAGCAGTGAAGTGGGGGACAAATCCTACGAGCAGTACTTC.

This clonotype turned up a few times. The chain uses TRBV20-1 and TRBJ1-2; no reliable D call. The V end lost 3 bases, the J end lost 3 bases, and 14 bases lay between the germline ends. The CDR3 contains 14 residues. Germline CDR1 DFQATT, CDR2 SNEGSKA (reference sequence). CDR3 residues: CSARNHPPDYGYTF. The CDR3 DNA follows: TGCAGTGCTAGGAACCACCCGCCGGACTATGGCTACACCTTC.

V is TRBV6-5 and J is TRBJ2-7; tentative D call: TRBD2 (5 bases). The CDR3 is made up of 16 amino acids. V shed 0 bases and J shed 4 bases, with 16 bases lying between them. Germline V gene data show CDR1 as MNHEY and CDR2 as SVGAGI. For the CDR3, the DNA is TGTGCCAGCAGTTACTCTTTTCGGGCCCGGACTTACGAGCAGTACTTC. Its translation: CASSYSFRARTYEQYF.

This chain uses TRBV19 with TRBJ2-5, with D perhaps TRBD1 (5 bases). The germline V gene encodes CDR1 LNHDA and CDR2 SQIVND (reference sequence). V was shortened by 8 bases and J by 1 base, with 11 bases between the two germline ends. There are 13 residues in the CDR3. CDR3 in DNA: TGTGCCAGTTCCAGACAGCGCCAAGAGACCCAGTACTTC. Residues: CASSRQRQETQYF.

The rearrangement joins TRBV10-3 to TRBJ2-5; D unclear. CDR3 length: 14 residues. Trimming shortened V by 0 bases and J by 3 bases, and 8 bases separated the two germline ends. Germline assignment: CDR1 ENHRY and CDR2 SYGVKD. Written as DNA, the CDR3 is TGTGCCATCAGTGAGTCGGGTCTTAAAGAGACCCAGTACTTC. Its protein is CAISESGLKETQYF.

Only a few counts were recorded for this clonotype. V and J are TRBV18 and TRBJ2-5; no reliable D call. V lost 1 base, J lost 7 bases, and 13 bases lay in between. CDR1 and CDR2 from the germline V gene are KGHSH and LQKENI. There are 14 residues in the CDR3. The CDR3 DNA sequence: TGTGCCAGCTCACCACAGACCCAATTAGGGACCCAGTACTTC. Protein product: CASSPQTQLGTQYF.

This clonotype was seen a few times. The CDR3 DNA reads TGCAGTGCTAGAGCCGGCGGGAGTTACGAGCAGTACTTC. Its protein product is CSARAGGSYEQYF. This chain connects TRBV20-1 to TRBJ2-7; 7 nucleotides line up with TRBD2. V shed 1 base and J 4 bases; nucleotides not matched to a gene: 4. Germline CDR1 is DFQATT and CDR2 is SNEGSKA (reference sequence). The CDR3 length is 13 residues.

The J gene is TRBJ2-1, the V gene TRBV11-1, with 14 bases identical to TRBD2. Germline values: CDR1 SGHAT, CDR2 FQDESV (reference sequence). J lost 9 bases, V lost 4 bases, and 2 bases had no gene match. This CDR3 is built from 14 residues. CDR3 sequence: CASSWTSGRSEQFF. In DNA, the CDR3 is TGTGCCAGCAGCTGGACTAGCGGGAGGTCTGAGCAGTTCTTC.

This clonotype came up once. The CDR3 is CASSLLGSTSSQPQHF. The CDR3 DNA sequence: TGTGCCAGCAGTTTATTAGGCAGCACCTCGTCTCAGCCCCAGCATTTT. The chain employs TRBV27 and TRBJ1-5; no definite D call. In germline, CDR1 is MNHEY, CDR2 SMNVEV (reference sequence). The CDR3 spans 16 residues. The V end lost 1 base, the J end lost 6 bases, and 16 bases lay between the germline ends.

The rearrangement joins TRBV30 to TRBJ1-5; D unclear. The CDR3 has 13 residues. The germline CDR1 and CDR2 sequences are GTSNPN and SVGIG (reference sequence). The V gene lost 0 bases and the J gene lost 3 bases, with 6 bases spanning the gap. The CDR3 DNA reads TGTGCCTGGAGTGTAATCGACAATCAGCCCCAGCATTTT. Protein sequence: CAWSVIDNQPQHF.

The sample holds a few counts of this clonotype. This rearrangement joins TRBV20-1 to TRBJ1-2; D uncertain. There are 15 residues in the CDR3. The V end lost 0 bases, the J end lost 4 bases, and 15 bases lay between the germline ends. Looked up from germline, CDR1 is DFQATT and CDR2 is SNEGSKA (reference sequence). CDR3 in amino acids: CSARDATGTIYGYTF. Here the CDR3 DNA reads TGCAGTGCTAGAGATGCCACGGGAACCATCTATGGCTACACCTTC.

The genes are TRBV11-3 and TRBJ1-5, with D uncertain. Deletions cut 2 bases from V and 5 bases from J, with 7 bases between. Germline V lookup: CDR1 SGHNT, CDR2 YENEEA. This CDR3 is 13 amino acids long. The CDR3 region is CASSLRFDQPQHF. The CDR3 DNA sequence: TGTGCCAGCAGCTTACGTTTTGATCAGCCCCAGCATTTT. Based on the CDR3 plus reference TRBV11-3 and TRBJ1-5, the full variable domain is EAGVVQSPRYKIIEKKQPVAFWCNPISGHNTLYWYLQNLGQGPELLIRYENEEAVDDSQLPKDRFSAERLKGVDSTLKIQPAELGDSAVYLCASSLRFDQPQHFGDGTRLSIL.

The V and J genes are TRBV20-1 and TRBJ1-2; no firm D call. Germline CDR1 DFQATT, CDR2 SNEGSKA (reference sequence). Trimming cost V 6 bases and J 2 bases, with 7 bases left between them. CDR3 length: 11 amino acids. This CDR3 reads CSALGNYGYTF. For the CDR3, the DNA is TGCAGTGCGTTAGGGAACTATGGCTACACCTTC.

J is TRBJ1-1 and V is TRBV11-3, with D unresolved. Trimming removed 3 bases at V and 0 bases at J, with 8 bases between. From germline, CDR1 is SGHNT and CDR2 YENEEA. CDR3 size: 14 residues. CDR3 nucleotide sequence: TGTGCCAGCAGCTTCGGGAGGCTGAACACTGAAGCTTTCTTT. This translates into CASSFGRLNTEAFF.

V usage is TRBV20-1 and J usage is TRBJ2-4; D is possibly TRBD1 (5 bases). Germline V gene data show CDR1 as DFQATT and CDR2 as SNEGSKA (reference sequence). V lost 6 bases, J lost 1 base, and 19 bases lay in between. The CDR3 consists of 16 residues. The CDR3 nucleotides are TGCAGTGCCCTGACCCCGGGCAGGGCGGCCAAAAACATTCAGTACTTC. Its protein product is CSALTPGRAAKNIQYF.

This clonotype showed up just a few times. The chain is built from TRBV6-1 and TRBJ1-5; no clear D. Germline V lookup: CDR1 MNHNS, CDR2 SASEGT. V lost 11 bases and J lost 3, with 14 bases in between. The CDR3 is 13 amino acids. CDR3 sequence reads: CAGEDGINQPQHF. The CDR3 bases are TGTGCCGGTGAGGACGGTATCAATCAGCCCCAGCATTTT.

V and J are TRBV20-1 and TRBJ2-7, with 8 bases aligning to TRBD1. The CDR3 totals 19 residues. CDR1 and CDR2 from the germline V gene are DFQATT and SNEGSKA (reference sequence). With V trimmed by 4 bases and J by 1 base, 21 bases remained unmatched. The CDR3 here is CSATNLREVRQGISYEQYF. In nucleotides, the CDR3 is TGCAGTGCTACAAATCTTCGCGAAGTGCGACAGGGGATTTCCTACGAGCAGTACTTC.

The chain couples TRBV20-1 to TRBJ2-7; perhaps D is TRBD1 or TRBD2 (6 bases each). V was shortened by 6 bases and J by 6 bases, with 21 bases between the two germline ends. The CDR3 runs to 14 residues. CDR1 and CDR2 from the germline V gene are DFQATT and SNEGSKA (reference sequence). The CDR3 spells CSAGEGGGFSEQYF. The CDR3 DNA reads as TGCAGTGCGGGTGAGGGGGGCGGATTCTCCGAGCAGTACTTC.

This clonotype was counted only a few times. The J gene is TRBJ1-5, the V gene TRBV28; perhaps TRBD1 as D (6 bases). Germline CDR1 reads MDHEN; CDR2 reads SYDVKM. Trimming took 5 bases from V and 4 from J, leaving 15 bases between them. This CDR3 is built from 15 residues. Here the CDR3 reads CASSAHAQGNQPQHF. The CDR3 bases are TGTGCCAGCAGTGCCCACGCCCAGGGGAATCAGCCCCAGCATTTT.

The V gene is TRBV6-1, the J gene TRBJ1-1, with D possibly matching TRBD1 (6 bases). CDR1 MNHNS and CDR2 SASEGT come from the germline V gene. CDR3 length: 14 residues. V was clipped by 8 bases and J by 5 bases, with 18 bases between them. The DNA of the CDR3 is TGTGCCAGCGCAAGAATTCCCCAGGGGACTGAAGCTTTCTTT. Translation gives CASARIPQGTEAFF.

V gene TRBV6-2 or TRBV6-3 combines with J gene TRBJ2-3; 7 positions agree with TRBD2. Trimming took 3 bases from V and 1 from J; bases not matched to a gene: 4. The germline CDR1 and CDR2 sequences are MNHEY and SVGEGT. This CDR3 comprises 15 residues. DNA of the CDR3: TGTGCCAGCAGTTATGGACTAGTGGGCACAGATACGCAGTATTTT. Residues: CASSYGLVGTDTQYF.

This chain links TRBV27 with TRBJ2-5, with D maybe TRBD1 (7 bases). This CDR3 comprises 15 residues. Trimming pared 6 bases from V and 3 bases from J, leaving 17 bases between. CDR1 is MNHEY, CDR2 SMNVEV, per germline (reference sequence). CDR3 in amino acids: CASSLAGTAEETQYF. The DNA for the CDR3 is TGTGCCAGCAGCCTTGCGGGGACAGCTGAAGAGACCCAGTACTTC.

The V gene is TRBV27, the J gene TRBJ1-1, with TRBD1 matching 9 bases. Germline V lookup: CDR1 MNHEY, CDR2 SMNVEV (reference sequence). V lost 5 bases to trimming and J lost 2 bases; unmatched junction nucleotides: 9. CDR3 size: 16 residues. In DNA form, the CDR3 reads TGTGCCAGCAGTCCCGGGACAGGGATGGCTAACACTGAAGCTTTCTTT. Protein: CASSPGTGMANTEAFF.

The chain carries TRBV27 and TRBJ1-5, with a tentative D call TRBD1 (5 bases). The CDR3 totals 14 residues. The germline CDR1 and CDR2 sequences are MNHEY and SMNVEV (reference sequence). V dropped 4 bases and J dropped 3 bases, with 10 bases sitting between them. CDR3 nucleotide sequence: TGTGCCAGCAGTTCCGGGGCAGCCAATCAGCCCCAGCATTTT. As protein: CASSSGAANQPQHF.

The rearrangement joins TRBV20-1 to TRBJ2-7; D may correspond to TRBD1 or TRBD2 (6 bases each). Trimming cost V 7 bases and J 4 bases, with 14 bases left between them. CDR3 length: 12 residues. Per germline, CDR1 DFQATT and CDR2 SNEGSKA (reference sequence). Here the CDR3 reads CSVRGLGYEQYF. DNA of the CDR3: TGCAGTGTTCGGGGGCTCGGGTACGAGCAGTACTTC.

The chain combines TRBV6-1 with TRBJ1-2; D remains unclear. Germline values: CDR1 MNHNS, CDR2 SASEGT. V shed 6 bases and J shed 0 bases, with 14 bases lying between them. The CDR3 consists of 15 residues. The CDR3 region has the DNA TGTGCCAGCAGCCAGTGGGCCGGACCTAACTATGGCTACACCTTC. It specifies CASSQWAGPNYGYTF.

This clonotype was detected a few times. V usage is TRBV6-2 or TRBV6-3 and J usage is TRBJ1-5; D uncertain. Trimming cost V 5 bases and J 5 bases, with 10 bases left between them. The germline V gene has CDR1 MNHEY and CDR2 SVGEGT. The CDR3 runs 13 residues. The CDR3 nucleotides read TGTGCCAGCAGTGCCGGGCCAGATCAGCCCCAGCATTTT. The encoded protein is CASSAGPDQPQHF.

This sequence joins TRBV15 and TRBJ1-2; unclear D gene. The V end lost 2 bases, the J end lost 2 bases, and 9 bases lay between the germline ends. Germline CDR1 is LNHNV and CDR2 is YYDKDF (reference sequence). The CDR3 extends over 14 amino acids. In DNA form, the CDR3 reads TGTGCCACCAGCAGACCTCTGGGAAACTATGGCTACACCTTC. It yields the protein CATSRPLGNYGYTF.

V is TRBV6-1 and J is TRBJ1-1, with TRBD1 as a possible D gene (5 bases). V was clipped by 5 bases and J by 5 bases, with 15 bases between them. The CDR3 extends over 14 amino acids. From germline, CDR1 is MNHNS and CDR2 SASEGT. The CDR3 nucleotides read TGTGCCAGCAGTCAGGGAACCTTGGGGACTGAAGCTTTCTTT. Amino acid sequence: CASSQGTLGTEAFF.

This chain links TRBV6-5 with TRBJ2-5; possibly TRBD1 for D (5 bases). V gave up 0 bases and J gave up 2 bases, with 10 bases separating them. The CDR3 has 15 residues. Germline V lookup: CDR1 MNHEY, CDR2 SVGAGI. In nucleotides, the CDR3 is TGTGCCAGCAGTTACTCCCCAGGGAATCAAGAGACCCAGTACTTC. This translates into CASSYSPGNQETQYF.

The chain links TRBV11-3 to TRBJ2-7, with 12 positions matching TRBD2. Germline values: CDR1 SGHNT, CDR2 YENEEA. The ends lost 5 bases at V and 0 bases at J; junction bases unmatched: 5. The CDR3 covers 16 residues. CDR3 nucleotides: TGTGCCAGCAGCCATGGGGGACTAGCGGGCTCCTACGAGCAGTACTTC. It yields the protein CASSHGGLAGSYEQYF.

CDR3 sequence (DNA): TGCAGTGCTAGAGAGGCCATCCGGGCCTACGAGCAGTACTTC. Translated: CSAREAIRAYEQYF. This chain links TRBV20-1 with TRBJ2-7; D gene ambiguous. Per the germline V gene, CDR1 is DFQATT and CDR2 is SNEGSKA (reference sequence). The CDR3 runs 14 residues. V lost 0 bases, J lost 2 bases, and 11 bases lay in between.